The rows below give T cell receptor beta chains drawn from one sample of a study of cytomegalovirus exposure and HLA in healthy donors. Measured with immunoSEQ multiplex PCR; TCRdb has only the in-frame clones, and not every one. The table shows some 200,000 clones, with roughly 80% occurring only once. Sequencing input: PBMCs. These receptors came from a woman aged 18-30 years in good health and CMV-seronegative. Each CDR3 is given with its conserved first and last residue. A D gene is named only where the DNA matches it firmly. A clone size is listed for some rows: how often the clone was seen (once, few, many), or a class if it is expanded.

v_call	clone_size	cdr3_length	d_call	j_call	cdr3_aa	cdr3_nt
TRBV29-1	-	12	-	TRBJ1-2	CSATGTSYGYTF	TGCAGCGCAACCGGGACAAGCTATGGCTACACCTTC
TRBV7-8	-	15	TRBD2	TRBJ2-5	CASSLLAGSQETQYF	TGTGCCAGCAGCTTACTAGCGGGGAGCCAAGAGACCCAGTACTTC
TRBV19	-	13	TRBD1	TRBJ1-1	CASSMGTGRFAFF	TGTGCCAGTAGTATGGGGACAGGTCGGTTCGCTTTCTTT
TRBV15	few	14	TRBD2	TRBJ2-7	CATSRVAGGAEQYF	TGTGCCACCAGCAGAGTAGCGGGAGGGGCCGAGCAGTACTTC
TRBV27	once	16	-	TRBJ1-1	CASSPWGGARITEAFF	TGTGCCAGCAGTCCCTGGGGAGGGGCGAGAATCACTGAAGCTTTCTTT
TRBV4-1	-	16	TRBD2	TRBJ2-1	CASSQGPSGRANEQFF	TGCGCCAGCAGCCAAGGGCCCAGCGGGAGGGCCAATGAGCAGTTCTTC
TRBV19	-	15	-	TRBJ2-5	CASSILGAGQETQYF	TGTGCCAGTAGTATCCTAGGGGCAGGGCAAGAGACCCAGTACTTC
TRBV14	-	15	TRBD2	TRBJ2-3	CASSLTSGSTDTQYF	TGTGCCAGCAGCCTAACTAGCGGGAGCACAGATACGCAGTATTTT
TRBV5-1	few	14	-	TRBJ1-2	CASRRDGANYGYTF	TGCGCCAGCAGGCGGGACGGCGCTAACTATGGCTACACCTTC
TRBV7-9	once	17	-	TRBJ2-6	CASSAGGQPSGANVLTF	TGTGCCAGCAGCGCAGGAGGACAGCCCTCTGGGGCCAACGTCCTGACTTTC
TRBV7-2	-	16	TRBD2	TRBJ2-7	CASSGQGLAGGYEQYF	TGTGCCAGCAGCGGACAGGGACTAGCGGGAGGCTACGAGCAGTACTTC
TRBV29-1	once	14	-	TRBJ1-1	CSVWPDILNTEAFF	TGCAGCGTCTGGCCCGACATTTTGAACACTGAAGCTTTCTTT
TRBV27	-	13	-	TRBJ1-1	CASRKGVGTEAFF	TGTGCCAGCAGGAAGGGGGTAGGCACTGAAGCTTTCTTT
TRBV28	-	14	TRBD1	TRBJ1-2	CASSLRQGAYGYTF	TGTGCCAGCAGTTTAAGGCAGGGGGCCTACGGCTACACCTTC
TRBV25-1	-	14	TRBD1	TRBJ1-2	CASSDPRGLYGYTF	TGTGCCAGCAGTGATCCCAGGGGGCTCTATGGCTACACCTTC
TRBV12-1	-	16	-	TRBJ2-3	CASSSNWGQGHNTQYF	TGTGCCAGCAGCTCAAATTGGGGACAGGGGCACAATACGCAGTATTTT
TRBV6-5	-	15	TRBD1	TRBJ2-5	CASINPGQAEETQYF	TGTGCCAGCATTAATCCGGGACAGGCAGAAGAGACCCAGTACTTC
TRBV7-9	-	13	TRBD1	TRBJ2-3	CASGGTGADTQYF	TGTGCCAGCGGGGGGACAGGGGCAGATACGCAGTATTTT
TRBV27	-	12	TRBD1	TRBJ2-4	CASKVQGGIQYF	TGTGCCAGTAAGGTACAGGGGGGCATTCAGTACTTC
TRBV28	-	19	TRBD2	TRBJ2-2	CASRGAEIQREGNTGELFF	TGTGCCAGCAGGGGGGCGGAAATCCAGCGGGAGGGTAACACCGGGGAGCTGTTTTTT
TRBV18	-	14	TRBD1	TRBJ1-2	CASSPSTGAYGYTF	TGTGCCAGCTCACCCTCGACAGGGGCCTATGGCTACACCTTC
TRBV27	-	14	TRBD2	TRBJ2-1	CASSLSGSYNEQFF	TGTGCCAGCAGCCTTAGCGGGAGCTACAATGAGCAGTTCTTC
TRBV15	-	13	TRBD1	TRBJ2-1	CAASSGQGNEQFF	TGTGCCGCCAGCTCGGGACAGGGGAATGAGCAGTTCTTC
TRBV11-3	-	15	TRBD1	TRBJ1-1	CASSTRQGGNTEAFF	TGTGCCAGCAGCACCCGACAGGGCGGGAACACTGAAGCTTTCTTT
TRBV6-5	-	15	TRBD1	TRBJ2-7	CASSSRPGQQYEQYF	TGTGCCAGCAGTTCCAGACCGGGACAGCAATACGAGCAGTACTTC
TRBV28	-	16	-	TRBJ2-7	CASIRRRHPSSYEQYF	TGTGCCAGCATCCGGCGGCGTCATCCGAGCTCCTACGAGCAGTACTTC
TRBV28	-	15	-	TRBJ2-7	CASSTVRGWFEEQYF	TGTGCCAGCAGTACAGTAAGGGGTTGGTTCGAGGAGCAGTACTTC
TRBV6-5	-	13	-	TRBJ2-5	CASGLVAEETQYF	TGTGCCAGCGGTTTAGTAGCGGAAGAGACCCAGTACTTC
TRBV29-1	-	11	-	TRBJ2-1	CSVVWGQWQFF	TGCAGCGTTGTTTGGGGCCAATGGCAGTTCTTC
TRBV6-6	few	13	TRBD1	TRBJ1-5	CASQTGVNQPQHF	TGTGCCAGCCAGACAGGGGTCAATCAGCCCCAGCATTTT
TRBV5-1	-	19	TRBD2	TRBJ2-3	CASSFGERGLASSTDTQYF	TGCGCCAGCAGCTTTGGAGAGAGGGGACTAGCGTCTAGCACAGATACGCAGTATTTT
TRBV7-9	-	15	TRBD1	TRBJ2-7	CASSLSGTGTYEQYF	TGTGCCAGCAGCTTAAGTGGGACAGGGACCTACGAGCAGTACTTC
TRBV10-3	-	14	-	TRBJ2-5	CAISESVTQETQYF	TGTGCCATCAGTGAGTCGGTTACCCAGGAGACCCAGTACTTC
TRBV5-1	few	14	-	TRBJ2-1	CASSPGNSYNEQFF	TGCGCCAGCAGCCCCGGGAATTCCTACAATGAGCAGTTCTTC
TRBV7-2	once	17	TRBD2	TRBJ2-1	CASSSPGTSGQYNEQFF	TGTGCCAGCAGCTCCCCCGGGACTAGCGGCCAATACAATGAGCAGTTCTTC
TRBV28	-	15	TRBD2	TRBJ2-7	CASSPQLALSYEQYF	TGTGCCAGCAGTCCCCAACTAGCGCTATCCTACGAGCAGTACTTC
TRBV29-1	-	13	-	TRBJ1-2	CSVRARASDGYTF	TGCAGCGTACGGGCCAGGGCCTCGGATGGCTACACCTTC
TRBV4-1	-	15	-	TRBJ2-7	CASSRTGIEDYEQYF	TGCGCCAGCAGTCGAACCGGGATAGAGGATTACGAGCAGTACTTC
TRBV18	-	15	-	TRBJ1-5	CASSPIGVVNQPQHF	TGTGCTAGCTCACCAATAGGGGTTGTAAATCAGCCCCAGCATTTT
TRBV7-2	-	12	-	TRBJ2-1	CASSLTRNEQFF	TGTGCCAGCAGCCTGACACGTAATGAGCAGTTCTTC
TRBV28	once	13	-	TRBJ2-7	CASSWAGTYEQYF	TGTGCCAGCAGTTGGGCAGGAACCTACGAGCAGTACTTC
TRBV7-9	-	12	-	TRBJ2-3	CASSPGTDTQYF	TGTGCCAGCAGCCCGGGCACAGATACGCAGTATTTT
TRBV4-1	-	18	-	TRBJ2-6	CASSSSGYWASGANVLTF	TGCGCCAGCAGCTCCAGTGGCTACTGGGCCTCTGGGGCCAACGTCCTGACTTTC
TRBV5-1	-	14	TRBD1	TRBJ2-1	CASSVTGTYNEQFF	TGCGCCAGCAGCGTGACAGGGACCTACAATGAGCAGTTCTTC